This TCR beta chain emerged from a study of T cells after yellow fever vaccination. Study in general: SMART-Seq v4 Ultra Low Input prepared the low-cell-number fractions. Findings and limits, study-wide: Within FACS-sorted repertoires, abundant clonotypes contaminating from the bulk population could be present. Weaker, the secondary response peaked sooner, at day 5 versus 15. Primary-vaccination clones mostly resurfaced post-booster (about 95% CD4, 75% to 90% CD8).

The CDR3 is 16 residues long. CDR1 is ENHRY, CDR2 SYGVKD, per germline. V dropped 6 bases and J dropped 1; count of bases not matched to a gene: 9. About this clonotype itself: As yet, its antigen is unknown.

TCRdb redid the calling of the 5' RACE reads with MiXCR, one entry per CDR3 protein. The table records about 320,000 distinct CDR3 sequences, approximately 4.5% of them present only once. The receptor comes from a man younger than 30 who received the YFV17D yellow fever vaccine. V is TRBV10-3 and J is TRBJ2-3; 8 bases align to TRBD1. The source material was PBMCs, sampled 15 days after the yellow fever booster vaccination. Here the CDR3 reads CAIRRVQGEGTDTQYF. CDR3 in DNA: TGTGCCATCAGGCGAGTACAGGGGGAAGGCACAGATACGCAGTATTTT.